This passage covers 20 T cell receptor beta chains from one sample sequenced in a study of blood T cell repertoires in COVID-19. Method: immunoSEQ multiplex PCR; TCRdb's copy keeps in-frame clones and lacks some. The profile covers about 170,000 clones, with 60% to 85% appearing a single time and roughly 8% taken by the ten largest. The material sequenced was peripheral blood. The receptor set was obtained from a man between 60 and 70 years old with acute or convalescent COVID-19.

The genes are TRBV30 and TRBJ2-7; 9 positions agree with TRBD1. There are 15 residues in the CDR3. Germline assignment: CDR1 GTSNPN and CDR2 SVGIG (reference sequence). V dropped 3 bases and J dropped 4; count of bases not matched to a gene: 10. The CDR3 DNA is TGTGCCTGGAGGGTACCGGGACAGGGTATTTACGAGCAGTACTTC. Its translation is CAWRVPGQGIYEQYF.

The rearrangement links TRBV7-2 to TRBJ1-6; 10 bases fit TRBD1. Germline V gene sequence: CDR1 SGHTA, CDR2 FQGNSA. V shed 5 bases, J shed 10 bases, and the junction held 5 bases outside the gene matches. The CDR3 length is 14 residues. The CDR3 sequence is CASSRDRGGSPLHF. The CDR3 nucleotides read TGTGCCAGCAGCCGGGACAGGGGAGGATCACCCCTCCACTTT.

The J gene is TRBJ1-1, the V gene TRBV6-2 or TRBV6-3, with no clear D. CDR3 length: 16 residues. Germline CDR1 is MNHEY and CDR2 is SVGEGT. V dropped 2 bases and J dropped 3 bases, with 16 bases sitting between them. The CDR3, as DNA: TGTGCCAGCAGTTACATAACCGAGGAGGGCGACACTGAAGCTTTCTTT. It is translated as CASSYITEEGDTEAFF.

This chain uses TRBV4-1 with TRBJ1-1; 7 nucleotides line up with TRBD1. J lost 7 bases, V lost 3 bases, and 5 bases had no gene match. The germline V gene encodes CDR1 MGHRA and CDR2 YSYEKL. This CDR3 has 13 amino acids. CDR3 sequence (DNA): TGCGCCAGCAGCCAGCCCCGGGACAGTGAAGCTTTCTTT. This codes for CASSQPRDSEAFF.

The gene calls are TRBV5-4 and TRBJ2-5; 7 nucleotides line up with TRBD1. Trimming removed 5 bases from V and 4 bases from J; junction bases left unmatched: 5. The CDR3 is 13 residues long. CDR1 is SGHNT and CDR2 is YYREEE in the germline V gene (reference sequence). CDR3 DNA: TGTGCCAGCAGAAAAACAGGGGCAGAGACCCAGTACTTC. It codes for CASRKTGAETQYF.

The CDR3 protein is CAEGARQGAWETQYF. CDR3 DNA sequence: TGTGCCGAAGGGGCCCGACAGGGGGCATGGGAGACCCAGTACTTC. J is TRBJ2-5 and V is TRBV7-9, with TRBD1 matching over 10 bases. V shed 11 bases, J shed 5 bases, and the junction held 14 bases outside the gene matches. The CDR3 has 15 amino acids. Germline lookup yields CDR1 SEHNR and CDR2 FQNEAQ (reference sequence).

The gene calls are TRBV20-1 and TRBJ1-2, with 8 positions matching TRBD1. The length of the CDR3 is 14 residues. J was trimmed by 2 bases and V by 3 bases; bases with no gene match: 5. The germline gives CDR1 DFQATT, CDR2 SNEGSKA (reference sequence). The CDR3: CSASHRGTNYGYTF. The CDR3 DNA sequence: TGCAGTGCTAGTCACAGGGGGACGAACTATGGCTACACCTTC.

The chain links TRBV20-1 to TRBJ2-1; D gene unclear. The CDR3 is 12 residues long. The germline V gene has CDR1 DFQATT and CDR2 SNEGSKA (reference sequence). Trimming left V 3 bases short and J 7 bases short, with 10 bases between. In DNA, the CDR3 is TGCAGTGCTAGTGGATTCCTAAATGAGCAGTTCTTC. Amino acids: CSASGFLNEQFF.

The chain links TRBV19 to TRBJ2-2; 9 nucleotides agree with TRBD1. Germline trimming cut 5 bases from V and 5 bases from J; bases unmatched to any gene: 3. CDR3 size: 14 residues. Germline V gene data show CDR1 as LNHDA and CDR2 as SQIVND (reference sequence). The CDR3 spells CASSGTGRTGELFF. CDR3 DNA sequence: TGTGCCAGTAGTGGGACAGGGAGGACCGGGGAGCTGTTTTTT.

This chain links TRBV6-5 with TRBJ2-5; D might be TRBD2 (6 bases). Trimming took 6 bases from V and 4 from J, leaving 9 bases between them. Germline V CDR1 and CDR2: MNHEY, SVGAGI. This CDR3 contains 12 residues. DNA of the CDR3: TGTGCCAGCAGACTAGCTGTAGAGACCCAGTACTTC. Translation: CASRLAVETQYF.

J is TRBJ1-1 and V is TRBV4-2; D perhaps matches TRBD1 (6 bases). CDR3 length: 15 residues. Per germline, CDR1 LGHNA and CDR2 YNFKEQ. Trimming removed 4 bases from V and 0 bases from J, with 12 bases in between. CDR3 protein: CASSRRGTLNTEAFF. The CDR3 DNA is TGTGCCAGCAGCCGTCGAGGGACACTGAACACTGAAGCTTTCTTT.

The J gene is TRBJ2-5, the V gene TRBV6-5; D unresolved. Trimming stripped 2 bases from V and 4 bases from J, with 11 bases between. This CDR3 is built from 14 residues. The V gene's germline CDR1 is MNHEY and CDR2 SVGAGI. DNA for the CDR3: TGTGCCAGCAGTTACGCGGCCAACGGAGAGACCCAGTACTTC. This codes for CASSYAANGETQYF.

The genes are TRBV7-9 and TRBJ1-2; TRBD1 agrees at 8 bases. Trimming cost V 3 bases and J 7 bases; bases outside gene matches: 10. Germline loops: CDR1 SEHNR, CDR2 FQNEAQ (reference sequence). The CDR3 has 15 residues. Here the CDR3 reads CASSFYRTGSFGYTF. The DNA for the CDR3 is TGTGCCAGCAGCTTTTACCGGACAGGGTCTTTTGGCTACACCTTC.

This CDR3 is CASSVSGDQPQHF. DNA of the CDR3: TGTGCCAGCAGTGTCTCGGGGGATCAGCCCCAGCATTTT. V usage is TRBV2 and J usage is TRBJ1-5; TRBD1 is a possible D gene (5 bases). The CDR3 has 13 residues. With 4 bases removed from V and 5 bases from J, the gap between germline ends came to 9 bases. Germline V lookup: CDR1 SNHLY, CDR2 FYNNEI.

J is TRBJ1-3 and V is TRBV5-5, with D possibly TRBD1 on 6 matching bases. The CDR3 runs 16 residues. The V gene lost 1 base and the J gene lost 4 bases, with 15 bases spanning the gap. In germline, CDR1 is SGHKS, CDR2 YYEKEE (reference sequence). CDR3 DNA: TGTGCCAGCAGCTTGATTTCCATCCAGGGGGGAAACACCATATATTTT. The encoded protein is CASSLISIQGGNTIYF.

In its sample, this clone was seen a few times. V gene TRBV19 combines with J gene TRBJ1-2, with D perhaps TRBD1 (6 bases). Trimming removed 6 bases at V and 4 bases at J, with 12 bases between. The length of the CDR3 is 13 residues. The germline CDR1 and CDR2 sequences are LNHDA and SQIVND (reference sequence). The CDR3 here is CASSPGQTYGYTF. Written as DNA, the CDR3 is TGTGCCAGTAGCCCTGGACAGACCTATGGCTACACCTTC.

CDR3 region: CASSQDRGDEQYF. In DNA form, the CDR3 reads TGTGCCAGCAGCCAAGACAGGGGGGATGAGCAGTACTTC. V is TRBV7-3 and J is TRBJ2-7, with 9 bases lining up with TRBD1. The ends lost 5 bases at V and 7 bases at J; junction bases unmatched: 6. This CDR3 comprises 13 residues. CDR1 SGHTA and CDR2 FQGTGA come from the germline V gene.

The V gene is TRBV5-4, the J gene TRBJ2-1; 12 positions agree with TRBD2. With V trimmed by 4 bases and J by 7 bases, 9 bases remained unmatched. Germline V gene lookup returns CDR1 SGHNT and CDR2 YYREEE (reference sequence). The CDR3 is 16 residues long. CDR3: CASSPQTSGGINEQFF. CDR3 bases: TGTGCCAGCAGCCCCCAGACTAGCGGGGGAATAAATGAGCAGTTCTTC.

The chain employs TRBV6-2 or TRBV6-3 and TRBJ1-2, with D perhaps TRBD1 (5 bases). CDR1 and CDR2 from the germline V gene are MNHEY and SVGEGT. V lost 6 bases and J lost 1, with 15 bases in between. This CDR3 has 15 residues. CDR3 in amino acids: CASSRMTTDNYGYTF. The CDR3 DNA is TGTGCCAGCAGCCGGATGACGACAGATAACTATGGCTACACCTTC.

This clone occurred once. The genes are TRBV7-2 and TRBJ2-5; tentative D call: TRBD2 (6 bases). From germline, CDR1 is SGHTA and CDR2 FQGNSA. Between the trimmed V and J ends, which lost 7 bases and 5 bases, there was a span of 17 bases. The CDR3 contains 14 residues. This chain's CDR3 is CASTAPGGRETQYF. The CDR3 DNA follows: TGTGCCAGCACCGCTCCAGGAGGGAGGGAGACCCAGTACTTC.